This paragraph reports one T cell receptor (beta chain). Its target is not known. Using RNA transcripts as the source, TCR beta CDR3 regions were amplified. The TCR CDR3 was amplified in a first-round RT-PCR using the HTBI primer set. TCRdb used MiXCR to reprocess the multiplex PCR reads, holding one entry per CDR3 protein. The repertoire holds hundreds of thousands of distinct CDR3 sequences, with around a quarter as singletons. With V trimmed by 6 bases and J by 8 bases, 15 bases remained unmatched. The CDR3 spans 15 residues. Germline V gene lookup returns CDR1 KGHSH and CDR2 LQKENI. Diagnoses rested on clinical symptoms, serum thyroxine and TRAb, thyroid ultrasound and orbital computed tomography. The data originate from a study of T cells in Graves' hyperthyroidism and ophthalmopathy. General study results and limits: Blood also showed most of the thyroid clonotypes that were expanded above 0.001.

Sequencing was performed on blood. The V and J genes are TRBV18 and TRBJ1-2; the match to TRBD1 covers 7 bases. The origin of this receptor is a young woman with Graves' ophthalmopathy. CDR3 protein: CASSPNDREYSGYTF. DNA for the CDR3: TGTGCCAGCTCCCCGAACGACAGGGAGTACAGCGGCTACACCTTC.